This TCR beta chain originates from a study of shared clonotypes between healthy human individuals. Sorted-subset replicate PCRs used about 180 ng DNA, roughly 28,000 T cell genomes. Libraries were prepared by immunoSEQ multiplex PCR; TCRdb keeps only in-frame clonotypes and omits some of them. The sample comprises 2 million to 3 million clones, approximately 94% of which are singletons, and 0.35% to 0.45% rests with the top ten. The V gene's germline CDR1 is LGHNA and CDR2 YSLEER. The V end lost 0 bases, the J end lost 6 bases, and 4 bases lay between the germline ends. The CDR3 covers 12 residues. Whole-study results and caveats: Across several donors, naive CD4 shared around 5.3%, naive CD8 under 4%, memory CD4 2% to 2.5%, memory CD8 roughly 0.37%. Sampling involved blood alone; tissue repertoires likely differ. Investigators expected sequencing depth to affect clonotype sharing among donors.

With respect to this clone: The antigen is undetermined. The same CDR3 arises from other DNA sequences in this sample as well.

Sequencing used naive CD4+ T cells from PBMCs. As for subset: CD45RA+ positively selected. The V call is TRBV4-3, the J call TRBJ2-3; no definite D call. The clonotype was recovered from a man aged 18 to 29 in good health. Some clones in this sample may be carry-over from other donors' samples. The chain's CDR3 is CASSQDRDTQYF. The CDR3 DNA reads TGCGCCAGCAGCCAAGACCGGGATACGCAGTATTTT.